This T cell receptor (beta chain) stems from a study of Ad26.COV2.S vaccination and SARS-CoV-2 variants. Study at large: Enrollment placed the donor in the COV1001 Ad26.COV2.S trial arm. The authors gave Ad26.COV2.S intramuscularly, either once or twice 56 days apart.

As for treatment: some 20 received Ad26.COV2.S at low or high dose, single or two shots; 5 received placebo; per-sample allocation not given. All samples were drawn on day 63, counting from the first vaccine or placebo injection. Boston provided a donor who was an adult aged 18-55 years. The assay was immunoSEQ multiplex PCR, and TCRdb's table has in-frame clones only and misses some. The sample has approximately 480,000 clones, 70% to 90% seen once. Germline V lookup: CDR1 MNHEY, CDR2 SMNVEV (reference sequence). The CDR3 has 16 amino acids. V gave up 5 bases and J gave up 2 bases, with 16 bases separating them.

This specimen was peripheral blood, taken in a trial of Ad26.COV2.S vaccine versus placebo. This sequence was found in a person aged 18-65 years who received the Ad26.COV2.S COVID-19 vaccine or a placebo. The chain links TRBV27 to TRBJ1-5; D might be TRBD1 (6 bases). The CDR3 is CASSPYQGSGNQPQHF. In nucleotides, the CDR3 is TGTGCCAGCAGTCCTTATCAGGGGAGTGGCAATCAGCCCCAGCATTTT.